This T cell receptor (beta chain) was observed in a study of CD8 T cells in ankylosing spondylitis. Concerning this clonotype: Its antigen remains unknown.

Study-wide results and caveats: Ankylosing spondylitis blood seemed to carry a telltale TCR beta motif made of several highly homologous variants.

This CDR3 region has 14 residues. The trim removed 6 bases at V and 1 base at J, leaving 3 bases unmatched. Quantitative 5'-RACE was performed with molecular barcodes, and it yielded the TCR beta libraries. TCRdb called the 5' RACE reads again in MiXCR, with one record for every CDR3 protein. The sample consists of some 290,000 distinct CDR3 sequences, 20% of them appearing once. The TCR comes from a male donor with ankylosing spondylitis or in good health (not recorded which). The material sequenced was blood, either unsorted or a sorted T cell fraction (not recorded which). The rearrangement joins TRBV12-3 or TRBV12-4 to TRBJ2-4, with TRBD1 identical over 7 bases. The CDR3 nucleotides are TGTGCCAGCAGGCTACAGGGGGCCAAAAACATTCAGTACTTC. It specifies CASRLQGAKNIQYF.